These T cell receptor beta chains were read from a single sample in a study of cytomegalovirus exposure and HLA in healthy donors. Using immunoSEQ multiplex PCR, the repertoire was profiled, and TCRdb retains in-frame clones only, with some absent. The sample gives under 250,000 clones, 82% of which show up once; roughly 5.5% is in the top ten. Material for sequencing was PBMCs. These receptors originate from a man in his forties in good health and CMV-seropositive. CDR3s include the opening cysteine and the closing phenylalanine or tryptophan. The order of the fields is D gene, V gene, J gene, clone size, CDR3 protein, CDR3 DNA. The D gene is left open where the match is weak. Size tells how often a clone was seen (once, few, many) or the class of an expanded clone, and some rows leave it out.

-	TRBV30	TRBJ2-1	-	CAWRRRSSYNEQFF	TGTGCCTGGAGGCGGCGGAGCTCCTACAATGAGCAGTTCTTC
TRBD1	TRBV19	TRBJ1-1	-	CASSSQGAGKWTEAFF	TGTGCCAGTAGTTCACAGGGGGCAGGGAAGTGGACTGAAGCTTTCTTT
-	TRBV7-9	TRBJ2-1	-	CASSLAGGSATEQFF	TGTGCCAGCAGCTTAGCGGGAGGTAGCGCCACCGAGCAGTTCTTC
TRBD2	TRBV19	TRBJ2-7	-	CASSIGTSGTYEQYF	TGTGCCAGTAGTATCGGGACTAGCGGGACCTACGAGCAGTACTTC
-	TRBV5-6	TRBJ2-3	once	CASSLKDWYTDTQYF	TGTGCCAGCAGCTTGAAGGACTGGTACACAGATACGCAGTATTTT
TRBD2	TRBV11-3	TRBJ2-3	once	CASSTTSGRGRTDTQYF	TGTGCCAGCAGCACGACTAGCGGGCGGGGAAGAACAGATACGCAGTATTTT
-	TRBV27	TRBJ2-1	-	CASSFLAAGGGRYNEQFF	TGTGCCAGCAGTTTCTTGGCCGCCGGGGGTGGTAGGTACAATGAGCAGTTCTTC
-	TRBV5-1	TRBJ2-7	once	CASSPRQVPYEQYF	TGCGCCAGCAGCCCCCGACAGGTACCCTACGAGCAGTACTTC
-	TRBV29-1	TRBJ1-1	-	CSVMDGSNTEAFF	TGCAGCGTTATGGACGGGAGCAACACTGAAGCTTTCTTT
-	TRBV28	TRBJ1-2	-	CASSLGRGLGYTF	TGTGCCAGCAGTCTGGGGCGGGGGCTTGGCTACACCTTC
-	TRBV7-9	TRBJ1-2	-	CASSSSRAGESGYTF	TGTGCCAGCAGCTCCTCTCGGGCAGGGGAAAGCGGCTACACCTTC